The 32 T cell receptor beta chains below all came from one sample that was sequenced in a study of OX40 agonist ivuxolimab in advanced cancers. Profiled with immunoSEQ multiplex PCR; TCRdb holds only in-frame clones, not every one. In the table there are 70,000 or so clones, 70% to 90% of which are singletons. Sequenced material: CD4+ or CD8+ T cells sorted from blood, taken in a trial of the OX40 agonist ivuxolimab. Source of these receptors: an adult with an advanced solid tumor such as melanoma, head and neck, liver or kidney cancer.

The gene calls are TRBV5-8 and TRBJ2-5; perhaps D is TRBD1 or TRBD2 (5 bases each). Germline lookup yields CDR1 SGHTS and CDR2 YDEGEE. With 3 bases removed from V and 8 bases from J, the gap between germline ends came to 20 bases. This CDR3 contains 15 residues. The CDR3 region is CASSSLRDGLSTQYF. The CDR3 bases are TGTGCCAGCAGCTCCCTGAGGGACGGTCTGTCAACCCAGTACTTC. Drawing the rest from reference TRBV5-8 and TRBJ2-5, the complete variable domain is EAGVTQSPTHLIKTRGQQATLRCSPISGHTSVYWYQQALGLGLQFLLWYDEGEERNRGNFPPRFSGRQFPNYSSELNVNALELEDSALYLCASSSLRDGLSTQYFGPGTRLLVL.

The chain employs TRBV5-1 and TRBJ1-3; D not resolved. There are 13 residues in the CDR3. V dropped 1 base and J dropped 8 bases, with 10 bases sitting between them. Germline CDR1 and CDR2: SGHRS and YFSETQ. The CDR3 spells CASSLSFGDTIYF. The CDR3 nucleotides are TGCGCCAGCAGCTTGTCCTTCGGGGACACCATATATTTT. Using reference TRBV5-1 and TRBJ1-3 for the parts outside the CDR3, the full variable domain is KAGVTQTPRYLIKTRGQQVTLSCSPISGHRSVSWYQQTPGQGLQFLFEYFSETQRNKGNFPGRFSGRQFSNSRSEMNVSTLELGDSALYLCASSLSFGDTIYFGEGSWLTVV.

The genes are TRBV11-2 and TRBJ1-2; 8 bases line up with TRBD1. CDR1 and CDR2 from the germline V gene are SGHAT and FQNNGV. The CDR3 sequence is 13 residues long. Trimming cost V 3 bases and J 6 bases; bases outside gene matches: 3. The chain's CDR3 is CASSFTGGDGYTF. CDR3 sequence (DNA): TGTGCCAGCAGCTTTACAGGGGGGGATGGCTACACCTTC. The complete variable domain, with remaining parts taken from reference TRBV11-2 and TRBJ1-2, reads EAGVAQSPRYKIIEKRQSVAFWCNPISGHATLYWYQQILGQGPKLLIQFQNNGVVDDSQLPKDRFSAERLKGVDSTLKIQPAKLEDSAVYLCASSFTGGDGYTFGSGTRLTVV.

The V call is TRBV4-1, the J call TRBJ1-1; perhaps TRBD1 as D (5 bases). The CDR3 spans 13 residues. V dropped 2 bases and J dropped 10 bases, with 14 bases sitting between them. Looked up from germline, CDR1 is MGHRA and CDR2 is YSYEKL. CDR3 in amino acids: CASSQSGTRGAFF. For the CDR3, the DNA is TGCGCCAGCAGCCAATCCGGGACCCGAGGAGCTTTCTTT.

The rearrangement uses TRBV10-2 and TRBJ1-1, with 8 nucleotides matching TRBD1. V gave up 6 bases and J gave up 2 bases; unmatched junction bases: 2. Germline-derived CDR1 and CDR2 are WSHSY and SAAADI. This CDR3 is built from 13 residues. This CDR3 reads CASSGQGNTEAFF. The CDR3 bases are TGCGCCAGCAGCGGACAGGGAAACACTGAAGCTTTCTTT.

The V call is TRBV28, the J call TRBJ2-7; tentatively, D is TRBD1 (5 bases). Trimming shortened V by 6 bases and J by 1 base, and 19 bases separated the two germline ends. The CDR3 is 16 amino acids. In germline, CDR1 is MDHEN, CDR2 SYDVKM. The CDR3 reads CASSKGAASQSYEQYF. Written as DNA, the CDR3 is TGTGCCAGCAGCAAAGGGGCAGCATCCCAATCCTACGAGCAGTACTTC.

The J gene is TRBJ1-1, the V gene TRBV5-4; D unclear. Germline V gene data show CDR1 as SGHNT and CDR2 as YYREEE (reference sequence). This CDR3 has 16 amino acids. The germline V and J ends were trimmed by 0 bases and 1 base, with 13 bases remaining between them. Here the CDR3 reads CASSLVSWQKNTEAFF. The DNA of the CDR3 is TGTGCCAGCAGCTTGGTATCGTGGCAGAAGAACACTGAAGCTTTCTTT.

The V gene is TRBV7-2, the J gene TRBJ2-5; TRBD2 matches at 10 bases. The germline gives CDR1 SGHTA, CDR2 FQGNSA. The CDR3 extends over 17 amino acids. Losses at the gene ends were 1 base for V and 2 bases for J; bases not matched to a gene: 7. CDR3: CASSLGSSGSGQETQYF. The CDR3, as DNA: TGTGCCAGCAGCTTAGGATCTAGCGGGAGTGGGCAAGAGACCCAGTACTTC.

V and J are TRBV5-1 and TRBJ2-5; D uncertain. The CDR3 has 11 residues. Germline CDR1 is SGHRS and CDR2 is YFSETQ. The V end was cut by 2 bases, the J end by 5 bases, with 4 bases between. CDR3 region: CASSLLETQYF. In DNA, the CDR3 is TGCGCCAGCAGCTTATTGGAGACCCAGTACTTC.

V and J are TRBV19 and TRBJ1-1; unclear D gene. CDR1 and CDR2 (germline): LNHDA, SQIVND (reference sequence). The CDR3 has 16 amino acids. The V end lost 1 base, the J end lost 4 bases, and 16 bases lay between the germline ends. DNA of the CDR3: TGTGCCAGTAGTATAGTGAAGAAGGGTTTAGGCACTGAAGCTTTCTTT. Its translation: CASSIVKKGLGTEAFF.

V is TRBV19 and J is TRBJ2-3, with TRBD2 identical over 8 bases. The CDR3 covers 14 residues. V shed 3 bases, J shed 8 bases, and the junction held 7 bases outside the gene matches. Germline CDR1 reads LNHDA; CDR2 reads SQIVND (reference sequence). The CDR3 bases are TGTGCCAGTAGTATCGGGACTAGTAAGGTTACGCAGTATTTT. This encodes CASSIGTSKVTQYF.

This chain connects TRBV15 to TRBJ1-2, with D tentatively TRBD1 (5 bases). In germline, CDR1 is LNHNV, CDR2 YYDKDF (reference sequence). CDR3 length: 15 residues. V lost 0 bases, J lost 4 bases, and 12 bases lay in between. The CDR3 DNA is TGTGCCACCAGCAGAGATTCCCAGGGTATCTATGGCTACACCTTC. Translated: CATSRDSQGIYGYTF.

Turning to this clone: The sample holds other DNA sequences that translate to the same CDR3. The chain employs TRBV5-4 and TRBJ2-5; D unresolved. Germline assignment: CDR1 SGHNT and CDR2 YYREEE (reference sequence). Trimming took off 0 bases at V and 2 bases at J, with 5 bases between the two ends. The CDR3 is 13 amino acids. The CDR3 loop reads CASSLGGQETQYF. CDR3 in DNA: TGTGCCAGCAGCTTGGGTGGACAAGAGACCCAGTACTTC.

The CDR3, as DNA: TGTGCCAGCAGCTTAGGACAGGTATCCTCCTACGAGCAGTACTTC. Protein: CASSLGQVSSYEQYF. J is TRBJ2-7 and V is TRBV7-3, with 7 bases lining up with TRBD1. This CDR3 has 15 amino acids. In germline, CDR1 is SGHTA, CDR2 FQGTGA. The ends lost 2 bases at V and 0 bases at J; junction bases unmatched: 4.

The chain carries TRBV10-3 and TRBJ1-1; 7 bases fit TRBD1. The CDR3 runs 13 residues. Germline values: CDR1 ENHRY, CDR2 SYGVKD. V gave up 2 bases and J gave up 14 bases; unmatched junction bases: 11. The CDR3 DNA reads TGTGCCATCAGTGAGGTAGTCAGGGGGGTGATGTTCTTT. Translated: CAISEVVRGVMFF.

The chain links TRBV6-1 to TRBJ2-7; the match to TRBD2 covers 14 bases. V shed 6 bases, J shed 3 bases, and the junction held 19 bases outside the gene matches. The CDR3 has 20 residues. Per the germline V gene, CDR1 is MNHNS and CDR2 is SASEGT. The CDR3 loop is CASSENRLAGGQSKVYEQYF. CDR3 bases: TGTGCCAGCAGCGAAAATCGACTAGCGGGAGGGCAGAGCAAGGTCTACGAGCAGTACTTC.

This clone was picked up one time. The chain joins TRBV4-1 to TRBJ1-2, with TRBD1 as a possible D gene (6 bases). Germline V lookup: CDR1 MGHRA, CDR2 YSYEKL. The V end lost 1 base, the J end lost 0 bases, and 18 bases lay between the germline ends. This CDR3 is 18 amino acids long. CDR3 DNA: TGCGCCAGCAGCCAAGCCCCATCCAGTACAGGGACTAACTATGGCTACACCTTC. Translation: CASSQAPSSTGTNYGYTF.

This clone has a handful of counts. This sequence joins TRBV7-2 and TRBJ1-1; D is unclear. The CDR3 is made up of 13 amino acids. Germline CDR1 SGHTA, CDR2 FQGNSA. V gave up 5 bases and J gave up 0 bases, with 7 bases separating them. CDR3 amino acids: CASSPVVNTEAFF. DNA for the CDR3: TGTGCCAGCAGCCCAGTAGTGAACACTGAAGCTTTCTTT.

This chain uses TRBV5-6 with TRBJ1-1; D uncertain. CDR1 and CDR2 from the germline V gene are SGHDT and YYEEEE. This CDR3 comprises 14 residues. The V and J ends lost 3 bases and 6 bases respectively, with 15 bases between them. The CDR3 region has the DNA TGTGCCAGCAGCTCCTTCGGGGTCGTGGCTGAAGCTTTCTTT. Protein: CASSSFGVVAEAFF.

This clone was counted once. The chain couples TRBV6-5 to TRBJ1-1, with 8 bases that match TRBD1. Germline V gives CDR1 MNHEY, CDR2 SVGAGI. The length of the CDR3 is 14 residues. After removal of 5 bases from V and 1 base from J, the junction contained 3 bases not matched to a gene. CDR3 nucleotides: TGTGCCAGCAGTAGGACAGGGAAGAACACTGAAGCTTTCTTT. Its protein is CASSRTGKNTEAFF.

The rearrangement joins TRBV15 to TRBJ1-4; possibly TRBD1 for D (6 bases). Germline CDR1 is LNHNV and CDR2 is YYDKDF (reference sequence). This CDR3 contains 15 residues. V was pared by 3 bases and J by 7 bases, with 15 bases between. CDR3 loop: CATSRTGQRGEKLFF. Written as DNA, the CDR3 is TGTGCCACCAGCAGGACTGGACAGCGAGGTGAAAAACTGTTTTTT.

The chain uses TRBV30 and TRBJ1-2, with D tentatively TRBD1 (6 bases). The V and J ends lost 5 bases and 2 bases respectively, with 18 bases between them. The length of the CDR3 is 15 residues. Germline CDR1 is GTSNPN and CDR2 is SVGIG (reference sequence). The CDR3 region is CAWALGGVVNYGYTF. In DNA, the CDR3 is TGTGCCTGGGCTCTAGGGGGAGTGGTAAACTATGGCTACACCTTC.

The chain combines TRBV5-1 with TRBJ2-7; D is possibly TRBD2 (6 bases). V was clipped by 5 bases and J by 6 bases, with 21 bases between them. From germline, CDR1 is SGHRS and CDR2 YFSETQ. The CDR3 has 15 residues. CDR3 loop: CASRRPGSLLVEQYF. The CDR3 nucleotides read TGCGCCAGCAGAAGACCCGGGAGCCTCCTAGTCGAGCAGTACTTC.

In DNA, the CDR3 is TGTGCCATCAAACGCACAGGGGCCCTTTACAGCACAGATACGCAGTATTTT. Its translation: CAIKRTGALYSTDTQYF. The chain combines TRBV10-3 with TRBJ2-3; 7 positions agree with TRBD1. The CDR3 is made up of 17 amino acids. CDR1 is ENHRY, CDR2 SYGVKD, per germline. After removal of 7 bases from V and 0 bases from J, the junction contained 13 bases not matched to a gene.

V gene TRBV2 combines with J gene TRBJ2-1; TRBD1 aligns across 9 bases. J was trimmed by 3 bases and V by 6 bases; bases with no gene match: 6. Germline CDR1 and CDR2: SNHLY and FYNNEI. CDR3 size: 15 residues. The DNA of the CDR3 is TGTGCCAGCAGGATACAGGGGGCGTTCTACAATGAGCAGTTCTTC. This encodes CASRIQGAFYNEQFF.

The chain carries TRBV7-2 and TRBJ2-1; 7 bases match TRBD1. The CDR3 totals 13 residues. Germline trimming cut 3 bases from V and 5 bases from J; bases unmatched to any gene: 1. Germline-derived CDR1 and CDR2 are SGHTA and FQGNSA. CDR3 DNA sequence: TGTGCCAGCAGCTTCGACAGGGACAATGAGCAGTTCTTC. Translating gives CASSFDRDNEQFF.

The genes are TRBV6-6 and TRBJ1-5; perhaps TRBD1 as D (6 bases). Deletions cut 6 bases from V and 1 base from J, with 13 bases between. This CDR3 has 15 residues. Per the germline V gene, CDR1 is MNHNY and CDR2 is SVGAGI (reference sequence). The DNA for the CDR3 is TGTGCCAGCAGGTGGGGACAACTGAGCAATCAGCCCCAGCATTTT. This gives the protein CASRWGQLSNQPQHF.

The chain recombines TRBV21-1 with TRBJ1-4. TRBV21-1 is a documented pseudogene. The CDR3 consists of 16 residues. The CDR3 DNA sequence: TGTGCCAGCAGCCTTCTTAGCCCCGAACTTAATGAAAAACTGTTTTTT. Encoded protein: CASSLLSPELNEKLFF.

The chain has TRBV4-3 and TRBJ2-1; a weak D match, TRBD2 (6 bases). The germline gives CDR1 LGHNA, CDR2 YSLEER. The germline V and J ends were trimmed by 4 bases and 7 bases, with 20 bases remaining between them. The CDR3 is made up of 16 amino acids. The CDR3 DNA reads as TGCGCCAGCAGCCGGGAAACACGCGGGGTCGGGAATGAGCAGTTCTTC. Translated: CASSRETRGVGNEQFF.

The chain recombines TRBV7-9 with TRBJ2-7, with D possibly called TRBD1 or TRBD2 (6 bases each). The V gene lost 9 bases and the J gene lost 7 bases, with 22 bases spanning the gap. Germline V CDR1 and CDR2: SEHNR, FQNEAQ (reference sequence). The length of the CDR3 is 14 residues. CDR3 sequence: CASNPDGGNREQYF. CDR3 nucleotides: TGTGCCAGTAACCCGGACGGGGGCAATAGAGAGCAGTACTTC.

The chain recombines TRBV5-4 with TRBJ1-1; D ambiguous. Germline CDR1 is SGHNT and CDR2 is YYREEE (reference sequence). CDR3 length: 14 amino acids. V shed 5 bases and J shed 4 bases, with 15 bases lying between them. In DNA form, the CDR3 reads TGTGCCAGCAGTCCTCGGGGAGGGATCACTGAAGCTTTCTTT. Protein product: CASSPRGGITEAFF.

The chain uses TRBV6-4 and TRBJ1-1, with D possibly TRBD1 on 5 matching bases. Looked up from germline, CDR1 is MRHNA and CDR2 is SNTAGT. This CDR3 region has 13 residues. Between the trimmed V and J ends, which lost 3 bases and 2 bases, there was a span of 7 bases. The CDR3 DNA is TGTGCCAGCAGTGAGACAGTCAACACTGAAGCTTTCTTT. This sequence encodes CASSETVNTEAFF.